This TCR beta chain was identified in a study of cytomegalovirus exposure and HLA in healthy donors. Notes on the study in general: CMV serostatus was the sole immune exposure data available.

Worth noting for this clone: Its antigen is unidentified.

The study ran its PCR with 60 Vbeta and 13 Jbeta primers. The repertoire was sequenced with immunoSEQ multiplex PCR; TCRdb's copy has only in-frame clones and lacks some. The sample totals about 74,000 clones. CDR1 and CDR2 from the germline V gene are SGDLS and YYNGEE. With V trimmed by 2 bases and J by 9 bases, 4 bases remained unmatched. CDR3 length equals 15 residues. Sequenced sample: PBMCs. The sequence was obtained from a female donor in good health and CMV-seropositive. The V call is TRBV9, the J call TRBJ2-1; 14 bases line up with TRBD2. CDR3 nucleotide sequence: TGTGCCAGCAGCGTTGGGACTAGCGGGAGAAGTGAGCAGTTCTTC. Protein product: CASSVGTSGRSEQFF.